This entry describes one T cell receptor beta chain. Resolution of symptoms, clearance, or two negative PCRs was present in recovered Cohort 3 donors. As handled by the study authors: Reference gene primers were amplified, and this amplification served to estimate nucleated cell counts. Libraries were prepared by immunoSEQ multiplex PCR; TCRdb keeps only in-frame clonotypes and omits some of them. V and J calls and clone size follow that table, whereas D and trimming were derived from the DNA. The profile shows around 210,000 clones, more than 80% of them singletons. Per germline, CDR1 SGHVS and CDR2 FNYEAQ. Trimming took off 5 bases at V and 5 bases at J, with 16 bases between the two ends. The CDR3 is 14 residues long. The sample originates from a study of blood T cell repertoires in COVID-19. Across the whole study: The origin of the acute and convalescent COVID-19 samples was the United States, Italy and Spain. Sources were T cells, B-cell-depleted T cells, or PBMCs; the material itself was cDNA or gDNA.

V and J are TRBV7-6 and TRBJ2-7; no definite D call. This TCR was recovered from a woman younger than 35 who had recovered from COVID-19. Sequencing used PBMCs or T cells enriched from blood (not recorded which). DNA for the CDR3: TGTGCCAGCAGCCGACCCCAGGAAAGACACGAGCAGTACTTC. It is translated as CASSRPQERHEQYF.